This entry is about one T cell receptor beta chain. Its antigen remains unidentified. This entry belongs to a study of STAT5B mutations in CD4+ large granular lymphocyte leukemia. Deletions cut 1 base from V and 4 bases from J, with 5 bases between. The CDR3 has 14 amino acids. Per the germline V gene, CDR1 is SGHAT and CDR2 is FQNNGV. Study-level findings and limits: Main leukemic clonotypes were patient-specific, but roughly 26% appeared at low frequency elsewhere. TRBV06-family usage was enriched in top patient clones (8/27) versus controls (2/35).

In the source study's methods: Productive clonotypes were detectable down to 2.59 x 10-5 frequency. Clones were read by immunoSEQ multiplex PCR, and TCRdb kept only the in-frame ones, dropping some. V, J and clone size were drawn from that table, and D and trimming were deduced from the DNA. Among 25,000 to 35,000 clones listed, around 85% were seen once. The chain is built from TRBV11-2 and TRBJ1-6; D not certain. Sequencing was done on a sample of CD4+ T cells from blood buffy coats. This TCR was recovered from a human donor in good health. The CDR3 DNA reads TGTGCCAGCAGCTTAGTCACGTATAATTCACCCCTCCACTTT. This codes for CASSLVTYNSPLHF.